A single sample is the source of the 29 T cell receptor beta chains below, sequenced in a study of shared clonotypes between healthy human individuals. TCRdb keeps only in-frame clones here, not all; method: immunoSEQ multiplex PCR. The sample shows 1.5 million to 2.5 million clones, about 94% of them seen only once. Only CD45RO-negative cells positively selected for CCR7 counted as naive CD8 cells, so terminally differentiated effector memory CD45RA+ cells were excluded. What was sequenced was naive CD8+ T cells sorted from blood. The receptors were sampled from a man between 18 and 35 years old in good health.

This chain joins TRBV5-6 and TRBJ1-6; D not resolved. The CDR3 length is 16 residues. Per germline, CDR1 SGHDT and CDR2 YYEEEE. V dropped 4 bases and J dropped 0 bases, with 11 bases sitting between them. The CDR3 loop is CASSLSAGSYNSPLHF. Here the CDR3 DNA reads TGTGCCAGCAGCCTCAGTGCCGGCTCCTATAATTCACCCCTCCACTTT. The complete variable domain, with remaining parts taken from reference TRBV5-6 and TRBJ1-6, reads DAGVTQSPTHLIKTRGQQVTLRCSPKSGHDTVSWYQQALGQGPQFIFQYYEEEERQRGNFPDRFSGHQFPNYSSELNVNALLLGDSALYLCASSLSAGSYNSPLHFGNGTRLTVT.

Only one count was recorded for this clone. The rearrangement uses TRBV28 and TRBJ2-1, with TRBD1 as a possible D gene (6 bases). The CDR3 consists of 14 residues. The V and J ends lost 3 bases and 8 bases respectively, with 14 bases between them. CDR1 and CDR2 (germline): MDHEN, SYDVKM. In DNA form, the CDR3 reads TGTGCCAGCAGTTTTGGTACAGGGCATGATGAGCAGTTCTTC. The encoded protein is CASSFGTGHDEQFF.

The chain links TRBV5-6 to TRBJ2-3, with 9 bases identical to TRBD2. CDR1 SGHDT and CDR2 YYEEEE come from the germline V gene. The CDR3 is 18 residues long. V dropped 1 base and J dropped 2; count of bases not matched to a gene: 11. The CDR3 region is CASSLFNGLAGYTDTQYF. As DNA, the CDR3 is TGTGCCAGCAGCTTGTTTAATGGGCTAGCGGGATACACAGATACGCAGTATTTT.

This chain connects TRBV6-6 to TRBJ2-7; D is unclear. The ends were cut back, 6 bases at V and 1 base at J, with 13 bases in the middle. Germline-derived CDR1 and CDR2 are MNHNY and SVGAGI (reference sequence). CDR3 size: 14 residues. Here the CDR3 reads CASSPIEGSYEQYF. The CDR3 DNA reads TGTGCCAGCAGCCCCATCGAAGGGTCCTACGAGCAGTACTTC.

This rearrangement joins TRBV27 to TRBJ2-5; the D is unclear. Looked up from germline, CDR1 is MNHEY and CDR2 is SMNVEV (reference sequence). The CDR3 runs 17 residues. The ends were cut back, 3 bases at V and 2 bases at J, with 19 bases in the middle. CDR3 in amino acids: CASSFLALDTSQETQYF. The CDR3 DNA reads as TGTGCCAGCAGTTTCCTCGCGCTAGACACCTCACAAGAGACCCAGTACTTC.

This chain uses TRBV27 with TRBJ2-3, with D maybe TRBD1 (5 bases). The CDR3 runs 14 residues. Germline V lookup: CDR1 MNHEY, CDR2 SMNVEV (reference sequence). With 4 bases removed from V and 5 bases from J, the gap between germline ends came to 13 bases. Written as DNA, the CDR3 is TGTGCCAGCAGTTCGAGGCAGGGAATAGATACGCAGTATTTT. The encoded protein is CASSSRQGIDTQYF.

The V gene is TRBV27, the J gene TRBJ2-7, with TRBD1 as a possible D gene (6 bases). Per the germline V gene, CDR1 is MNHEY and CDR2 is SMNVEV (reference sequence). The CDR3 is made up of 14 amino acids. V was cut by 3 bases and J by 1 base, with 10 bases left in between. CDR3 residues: CASSFAGESYEQYF. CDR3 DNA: TGTGCCAGCAGTTTTGCAGGGGAGTCCTACGAGCAGTACTTC.

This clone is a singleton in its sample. This chain's CDR3 is CASSAPGLQYF. Here the CDR3 DNA reads TGTGCCAGCAGCGCACCGGGACTTCAGTACTTC. The J gene is TRBJ2-4, the V gene TRBV21-1. TRBV21-1 constitutes a pseudogene. The CDR3 sequence is 11 residues long.

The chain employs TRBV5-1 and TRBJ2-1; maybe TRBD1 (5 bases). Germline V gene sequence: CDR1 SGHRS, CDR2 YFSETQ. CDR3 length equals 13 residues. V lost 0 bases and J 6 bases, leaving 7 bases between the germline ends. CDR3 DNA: TGCGCCAGCAGCTTGGCCCAGGGCAATGAGCAGTTCTTC. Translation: CASSLAQGNEQFF. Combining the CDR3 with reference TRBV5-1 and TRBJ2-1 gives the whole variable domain KAGVTQTPRYLIKTRGQQVTLSCSPISGHRSVSWYQQTPGQGLQFLFEYFSETQRNKGNFPGRFSGRQFSNSRSEMNVSTLELGDSALYLCASSLAQGNEQFFGPGTRLTVL.

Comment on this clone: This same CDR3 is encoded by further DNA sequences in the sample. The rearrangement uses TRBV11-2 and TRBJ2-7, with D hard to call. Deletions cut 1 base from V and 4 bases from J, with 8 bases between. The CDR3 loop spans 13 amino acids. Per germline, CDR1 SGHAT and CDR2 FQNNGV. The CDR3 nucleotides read TGTGCCAGCAGCTTAGCTCCCGGGTACGAGCAGTACTTC. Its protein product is CASSLAPGYEQYF.

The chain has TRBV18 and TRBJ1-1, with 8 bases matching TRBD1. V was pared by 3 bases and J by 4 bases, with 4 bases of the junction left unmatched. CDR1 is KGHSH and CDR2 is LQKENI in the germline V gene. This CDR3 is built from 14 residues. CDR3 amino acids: CASSPVRGPTEAFF. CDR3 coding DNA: TGTGCCAGCTCACCGGTCAGGGGGCCCACTGAAGCTTTCTTT.

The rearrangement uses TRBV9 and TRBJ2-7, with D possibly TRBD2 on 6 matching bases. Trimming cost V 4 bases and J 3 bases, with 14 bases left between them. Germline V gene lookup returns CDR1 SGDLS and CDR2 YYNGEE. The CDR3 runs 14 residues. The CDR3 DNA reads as TGTGCCAGCAGCCTGGAGGGCGGAAACTACGAGCAGTACTTC. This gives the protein CASSLEGGNYEQYF.

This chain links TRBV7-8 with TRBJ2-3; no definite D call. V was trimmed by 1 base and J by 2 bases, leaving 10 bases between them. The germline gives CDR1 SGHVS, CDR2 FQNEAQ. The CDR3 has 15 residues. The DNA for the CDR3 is TGTGCCAGCAGCTTAGTGAATTTGGTCACAGATACGCAGTATTTT. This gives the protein CASSLVNLVTDTQYF.

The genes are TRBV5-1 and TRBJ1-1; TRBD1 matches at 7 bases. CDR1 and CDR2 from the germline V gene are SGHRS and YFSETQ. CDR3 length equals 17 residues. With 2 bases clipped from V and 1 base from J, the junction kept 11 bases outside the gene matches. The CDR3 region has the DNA TGCGCCAGCAGCTTCCAGGGGGTAACTCTCGGGAACACTGAAGCTTTCTTT. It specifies CASSFQGVTLGNTEAFF. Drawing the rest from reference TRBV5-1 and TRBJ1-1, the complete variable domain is KAGVTQTPRYLIKTRGQQVTLSCSPISGHRSVSWYQQTPGQGLQFLFEYFSETQRNKGNFPGRFSGRQFSNSRSEMNVSTLELGDSALYLCASSFQGVTLGNTEAFFGQGTRLTVV.

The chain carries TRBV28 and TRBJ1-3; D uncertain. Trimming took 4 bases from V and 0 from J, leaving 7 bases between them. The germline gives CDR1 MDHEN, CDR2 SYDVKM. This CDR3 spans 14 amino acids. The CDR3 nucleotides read TGTGCCAGCAGTTCTGGGGTCTCTGGAAACACCATATATTTT. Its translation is CASSSGVSGNTIYF.

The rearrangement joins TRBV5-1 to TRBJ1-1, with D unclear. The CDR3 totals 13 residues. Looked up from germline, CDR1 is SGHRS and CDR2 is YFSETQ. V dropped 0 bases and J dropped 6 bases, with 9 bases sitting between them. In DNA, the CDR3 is TGCGCCAGCAGCTTGGCGCGGGAGGCTGAAGCTTTCTTT. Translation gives CASSLAREAEAFF. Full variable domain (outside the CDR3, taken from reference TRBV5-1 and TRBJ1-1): KAGVTQTPRYLIKTRGQQVTLSCSPISGHRSVSWYQQTPGQGLQFLFEYFSETQRNKGNFPGRFSGRQFSNSRSEMNVSTLELGDSALYLCASSLAREAEAFFGQGTRLTVV.

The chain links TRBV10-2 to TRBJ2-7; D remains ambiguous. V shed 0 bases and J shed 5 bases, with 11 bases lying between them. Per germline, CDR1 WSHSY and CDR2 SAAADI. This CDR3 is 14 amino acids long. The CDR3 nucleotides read TGCGCCAGCAGTGAGTCACCGGGTACCCACGAGCAGTACTTC. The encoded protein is CASSESPGTHEQYF.

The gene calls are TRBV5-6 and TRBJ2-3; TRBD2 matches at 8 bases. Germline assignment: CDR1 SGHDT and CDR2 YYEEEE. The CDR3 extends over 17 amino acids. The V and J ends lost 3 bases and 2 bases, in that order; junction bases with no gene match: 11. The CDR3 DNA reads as TGTGCCAGCAGCTCGAGCCCGGGACTAGGCTACACAGATACGCAGTATTTT. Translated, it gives CASSSSPGLGYTDTQYF.

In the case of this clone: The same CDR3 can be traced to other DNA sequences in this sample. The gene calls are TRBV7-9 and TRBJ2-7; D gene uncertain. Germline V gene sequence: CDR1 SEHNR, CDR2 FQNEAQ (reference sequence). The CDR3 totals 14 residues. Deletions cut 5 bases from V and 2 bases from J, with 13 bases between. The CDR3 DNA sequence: TGTGCCAGCAGCCCAGGCCAAGGCCCCTACGAGCAGTACTTC. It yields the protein CASSPGQGPYEQYF.

The CDR3 nucleotides are TGTGCCAGCGGGGTGACAGCTCTTTCGGCGACCCAGCATTTT. Translation: CASGVTALSATQHF. The chain employs TRBV6-1 and TRBJ1-5, with D maybe TRBD1 (5 bases). CDR3 length: 14 residues. V lost 8 bases to trimming and J lost 11 bases, with 22 bases between them. Germline-derived CDR1 and CDR2 are MNHNS and SASEGT.

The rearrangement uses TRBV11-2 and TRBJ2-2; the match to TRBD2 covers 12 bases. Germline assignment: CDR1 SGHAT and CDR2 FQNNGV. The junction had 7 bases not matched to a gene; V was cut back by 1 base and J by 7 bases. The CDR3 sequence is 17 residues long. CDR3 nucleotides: TGTGCCAGCAGCTTAGGTTCGGGACTAGCGGGTTTCGGGGAGCTGTTTTTT. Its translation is CASSLGSGLAGFGELFF. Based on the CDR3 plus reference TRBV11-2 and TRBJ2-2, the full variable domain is EAGVAQSPRYKIIEKRQSVAFWCNPISGHATLYWYQQILGQGPKLLIQFQNNGVVDDSQLPKDRFSAERLKGVDSTLKIQPAKLEDSAVYLCASSLGSGLAGFGELFFGEGSRLTVL.

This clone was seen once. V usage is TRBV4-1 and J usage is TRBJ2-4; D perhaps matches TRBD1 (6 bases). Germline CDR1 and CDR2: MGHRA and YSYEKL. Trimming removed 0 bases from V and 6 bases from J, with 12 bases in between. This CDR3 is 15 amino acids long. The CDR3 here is CASSQDRGKGNIQYF. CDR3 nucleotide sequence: TGCGCCAGCAGCCAAGATAGGGGGAAAGGAAACATTCAGTACTTC.

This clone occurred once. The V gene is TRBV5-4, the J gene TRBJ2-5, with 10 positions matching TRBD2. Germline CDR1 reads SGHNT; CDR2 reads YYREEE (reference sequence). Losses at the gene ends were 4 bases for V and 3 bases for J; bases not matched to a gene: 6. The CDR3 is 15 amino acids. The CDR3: CASSGLGLAEETQYF. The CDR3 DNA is TGTGCCAGCAGCGGTCTTGGACTAGCGGAAGAGACCCAGTACTTC.

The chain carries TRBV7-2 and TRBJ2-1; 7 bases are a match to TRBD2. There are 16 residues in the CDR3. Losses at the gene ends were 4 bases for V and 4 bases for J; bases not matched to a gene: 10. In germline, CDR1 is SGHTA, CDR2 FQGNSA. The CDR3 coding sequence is TGTGCCAGCAGCTCCCCATCAGCGGGATATTACAATGAGCAGTTCTTC. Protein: CASSSPSAGYYNEQFF. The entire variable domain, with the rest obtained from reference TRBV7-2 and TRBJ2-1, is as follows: GAGVSQSPSNKVTEKGKDVELRCDPISGHTALYWYRQSLGQGLEFLIYFQGNSAPDKSGLPSDRFSAERTGGSVSTLTIQRTQQEDSAVYLCASSSPSAGYYNEQFFGPGTRLTVL.

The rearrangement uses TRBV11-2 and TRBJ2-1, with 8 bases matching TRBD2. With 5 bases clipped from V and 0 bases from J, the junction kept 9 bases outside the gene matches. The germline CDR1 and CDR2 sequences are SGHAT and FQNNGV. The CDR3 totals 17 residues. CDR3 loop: CASSPRAGGYSYNEQFF. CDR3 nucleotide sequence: TGTGCCAGCAGCCCCCGCGCGGGGGGCTACTCCTACAATGAGCAGTTCTTC.

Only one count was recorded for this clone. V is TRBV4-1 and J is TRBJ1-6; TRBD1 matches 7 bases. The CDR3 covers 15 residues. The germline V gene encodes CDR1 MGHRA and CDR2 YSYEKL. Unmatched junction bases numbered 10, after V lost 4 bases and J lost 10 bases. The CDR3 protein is CASSPWTGPRSPLHF. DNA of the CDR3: TGCGCCAGCAGCCCCTGGACAGGCCCTCGGTCACCCCTCCACTTT.

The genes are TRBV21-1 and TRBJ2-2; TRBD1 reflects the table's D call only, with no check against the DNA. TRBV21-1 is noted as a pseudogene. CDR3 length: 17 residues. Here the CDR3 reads CASSPKTWDRDTGELFF. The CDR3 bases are TGTGCCAGCAGCCCAAAAACCTGGGACAGGGACACCGGGGAGCTGTTTTTT.

This CDR3 is CASSPGQEDTDTQYF. CDR3 bases: TGTGCCAGCTCACCGGGACAGGAGGACACAGATACGCAGTATTTT. The chain carries TRBV18 and TRBJ2-3; 8 bases are shared with TRBD1. Germline trimming cut 3 bases from V and 2 bases from J; bases unmatched to any gene: 4. CDR3 length: 15 amino acids. CDR1 KGHSH and CDR2 LQKENI come from the germline V gene.

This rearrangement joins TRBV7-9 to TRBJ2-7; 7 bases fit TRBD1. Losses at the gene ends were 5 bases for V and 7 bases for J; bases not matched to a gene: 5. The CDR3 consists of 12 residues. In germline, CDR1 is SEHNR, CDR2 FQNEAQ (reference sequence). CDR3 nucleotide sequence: TGTGCCAGCAGCCACCAGGACAGGGAGCAGTACTTC. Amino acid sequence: CASSHQDREQYF.